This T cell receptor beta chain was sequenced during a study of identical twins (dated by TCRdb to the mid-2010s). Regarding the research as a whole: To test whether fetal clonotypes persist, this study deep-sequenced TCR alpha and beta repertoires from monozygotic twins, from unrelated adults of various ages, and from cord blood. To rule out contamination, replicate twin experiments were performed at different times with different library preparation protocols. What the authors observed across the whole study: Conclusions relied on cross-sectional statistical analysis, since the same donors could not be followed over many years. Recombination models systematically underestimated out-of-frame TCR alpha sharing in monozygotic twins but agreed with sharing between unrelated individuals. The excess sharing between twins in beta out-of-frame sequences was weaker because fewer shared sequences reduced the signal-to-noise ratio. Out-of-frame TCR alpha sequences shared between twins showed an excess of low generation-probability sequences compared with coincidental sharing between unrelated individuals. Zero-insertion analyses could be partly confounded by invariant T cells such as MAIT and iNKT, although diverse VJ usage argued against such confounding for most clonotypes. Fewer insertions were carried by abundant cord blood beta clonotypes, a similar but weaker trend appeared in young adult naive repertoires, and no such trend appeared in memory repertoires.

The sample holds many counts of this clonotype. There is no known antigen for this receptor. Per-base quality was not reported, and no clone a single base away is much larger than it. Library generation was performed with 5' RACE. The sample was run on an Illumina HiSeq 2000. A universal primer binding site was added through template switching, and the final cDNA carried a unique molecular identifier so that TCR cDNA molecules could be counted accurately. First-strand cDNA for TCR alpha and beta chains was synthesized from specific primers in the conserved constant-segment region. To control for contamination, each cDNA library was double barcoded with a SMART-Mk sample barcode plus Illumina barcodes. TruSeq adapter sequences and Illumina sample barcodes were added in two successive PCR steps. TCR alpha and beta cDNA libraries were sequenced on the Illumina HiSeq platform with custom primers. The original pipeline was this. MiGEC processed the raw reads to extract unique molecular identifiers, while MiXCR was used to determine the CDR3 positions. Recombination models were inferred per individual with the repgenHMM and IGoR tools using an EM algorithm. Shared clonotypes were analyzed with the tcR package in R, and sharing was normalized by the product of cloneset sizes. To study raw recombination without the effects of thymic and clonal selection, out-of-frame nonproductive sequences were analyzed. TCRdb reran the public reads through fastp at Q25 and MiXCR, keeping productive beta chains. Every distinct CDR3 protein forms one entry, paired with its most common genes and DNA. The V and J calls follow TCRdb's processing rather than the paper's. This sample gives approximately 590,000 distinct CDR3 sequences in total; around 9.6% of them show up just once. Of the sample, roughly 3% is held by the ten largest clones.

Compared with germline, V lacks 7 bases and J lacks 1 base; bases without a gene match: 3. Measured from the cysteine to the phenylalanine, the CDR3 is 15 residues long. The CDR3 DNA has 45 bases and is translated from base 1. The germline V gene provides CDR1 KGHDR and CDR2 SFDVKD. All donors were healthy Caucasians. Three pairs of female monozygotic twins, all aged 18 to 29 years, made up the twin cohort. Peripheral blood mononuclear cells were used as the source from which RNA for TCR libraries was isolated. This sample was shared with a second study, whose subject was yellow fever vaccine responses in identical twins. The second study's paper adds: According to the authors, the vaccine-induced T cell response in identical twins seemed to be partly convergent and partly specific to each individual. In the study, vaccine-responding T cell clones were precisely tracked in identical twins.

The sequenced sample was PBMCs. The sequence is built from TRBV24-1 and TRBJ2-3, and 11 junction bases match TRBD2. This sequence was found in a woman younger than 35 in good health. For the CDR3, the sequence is CATSLLAGGTDTQYF. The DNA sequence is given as TGTGCCACCAGCCTACTAGCGGGAGGCACAGATACGCAGTATTTT.